Each of the 4 T cell receptor beta chains below was sequenced from the same sample in a study of PD-L1 blockade in urothelial cancer. Using immunoSEQ multiplex PCR, the repertoire was profiled, and TCRdb retains in-frame clones only, with some absent. The sample consists of tens of thousands of clones, roughly 86% of them appearing once. This material consisted of PBMCs, taken around atezolizumab (anti-PD-L1) treatment. These receptors all come from a man aged 65-85 years with urothelial cancer.

The chain combines TRBV4-3 with TRBJ1-4; D is possibly TRBD1 (6 bases). The V end was cut by 0 bases, the J end by 6 bases, with 14 bases between. CDR3 length: 16 amino acids. CDR1 is LGHNA, CDR2 YSLEER, per germline. As DNA, the CDR3 is TGCGCCAGCAGCCAAGAATCAGGGGAGTTCGATGAAAAACTGTTTTTT. It is translated as CASSQESGEFDEKLFF.

V usage is TRBV15 and J usage is TRBJ1-4; the match to TRBD1 covers 7 bases. The CDR3 is 15 amino acids. Germline V gene data show CDR1 as LNHNV and CDR2 as YYDKDF (reference sequence). V was clipped by 0 bases and J by 5 bases; unmatched bases: 3. The CDR3 sequence is CATSRDGTENEKLFF. The CDR3 DNA sequence: TGTGCCACCAGCAGAGATGGGACAGAGAATGAAAAACTGTTTTTT.

The chain joins TRBV5-4 to TRBJ1-1, with 7 positions matching TRBD1. V was clipped by 4 bases and J by 1 base; unmatched bases: 10. CDR3 size: 16 residues. Germline CDR1 reads SGHNT; CDR2 reads YYREEE (reference sequence). CDR3 sequence reads: CASSTPMTGTNTEAFF. The CDR3, as DNA: TGTGCCAGCAGCACACCGATGACAGGGACGAACACTGAAGCTTTCTTT. Full variable domain (outside the CDR3, taken from reference TRBV5-4 and TRBJ1-1): ETGVTQSPTHLIKTRGQQVTLRCSSQSGHNTVSWYQQALGQGPQFIFQYYREEENGRGNFPPRFSGLQFPNYSSELNVNALELDDSALYLCASSTPMTGTNTEAFFGQGTRLTVV.

V gene TRBV9 combines with J gene TRBJ2-2; 10 bases fit TRBD1. The CDR3 length is 17 residues. V lost 3 bases, J lost 6 bases, and 11 bases stayed unmatched. Germline assignment: CDR1 SGDLS and CDR2 YYNGEE. The CDR3 sequence is CASSAGTGDRRPGELFF. The DNA for the CDR3 is TGTGCCAGCAGCGCTGGGACAGGGGACAGGCGGCCCGGGGAGCTGTTTTTT.